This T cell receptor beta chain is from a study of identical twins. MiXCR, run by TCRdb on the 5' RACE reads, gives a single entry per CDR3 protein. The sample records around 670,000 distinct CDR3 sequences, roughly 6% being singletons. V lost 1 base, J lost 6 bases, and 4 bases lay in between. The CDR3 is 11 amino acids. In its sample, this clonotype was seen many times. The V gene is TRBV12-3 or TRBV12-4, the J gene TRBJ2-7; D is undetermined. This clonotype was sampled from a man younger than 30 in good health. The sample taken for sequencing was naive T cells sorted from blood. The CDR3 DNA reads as TGTGCCAGCAGTTTAGGTGTCGAGCAGTACGTC. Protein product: CASSLGVEQYV.